The present TCR beta chain was sequenced within a study of CD8+CD57+ T cells in acquired aplastic anemia. Overall study context: Healthy donor CD4+ cell samples had a mean of roughly 9.8 million reads.

Both TCR beta VDJ combination and CDR3 sequence profiling were carried out. Genomic DNA was the template for this profiling. Via MiXCR, TCRdb re-called the reads, giving one row per CDR3 protein. The sample has about 170,000 distinct CDR3 sequences, approximately 60% seen once; the top ten hold 45%. Germline loops: CDR1 KGHDR, CDR2 SFDVKD. This CDR3 contains 15 residues. V dropped 3 bases and J dropped 7 bases, with 15 bases sitting between them. The receptor was isolated from a human donor in good health. Sequencing input: sorted CD4+, CD8+, or CD8+CD57+ T cells (not recorded which) from PBMCs. The chain combines TRBV24-1 with TRBJ2-1, with D possibly TRBD2 on 5 matching bases. The CDR3 loop reads CATSDPSRGWNEQFF. For the CDR3, the DNA is TGTGCCACCAGTGATCCCTCGAGAGGGTGGAATGAGCAGTTCTTC.